Below, 14 T cell receptor beta chains from the same sample are listed, as sequenced in a study of neurological immune-mediated disorders. TCRdb reprocessed the 5' RACE reads with MiXCR, giving one entry per CDR3 protein. Of fewer than 90,000 distinct CDR3 sequences listed, over 9% were seen once; the top ten hold roughly 1.8%. The sample was PBMCs. The receptors shown here come from a man between 35 and 55 years old in good health.

In this sample, this clonotype turned up a few times. The chain couples TRBV20-1 to TRBJ2-1; D is undetermined. The V gene lost 5 bases and the J gene lost 2 bases, with 13 bases spanning the gap. This CDR3 region has 14 residues. Germline CDR1 is DFQATT and CDR2 is SNEGSKA (reference sequence). The CDR3 nucleotides are TGCAGTGCTCGCGAGAAGCAACCCTACAATGAGCAGTTCTTC. Translating gives CSAREKQPYNEQFF.

The chain joins TRBV29-1 to TRBJ2-2; D not certain. Germline-derived CDR1 and CDR2 are SQVTM and ANQGSEA. V lost 4 bases, J lost 4 bases, and 10 bases lay in between. CDR3 length: 13 residues. The CDR3 DNA is TGCAGCGTTGCTTTTAGGCTCACCGGGGAGCTGTTTTTT. It encodes CSVAFRLTGELFF.

This clonotype was observed at least ten times. The V call is TRBV20-1, the J call TRBJ1-5; TRBD1 is a possible D gene (5 bases). V lost 5 bases and J 7 bases, leaving 18 bases between the germline ends. Per the germline V gene, CDR1 is DFQATT and CDR2 is SNEGSKA (reference sequence). The CDR3 covers 14 residues. The CDR3 DNA reads TGCAGTGCTTGGCGGGGGGAAATCACCCAGCCCCAGCATTTT. Translated, it gives CSAWRGEITQPQHF.

This clonotype occurred many times. The chain couples TRBV12-3 or TRBV12-4 to TRBJ2-5, with 7 bases aligning to TRBD1. V was clipped by 8 bases and J by 0 bases; unmatched bases: 9. The CDR3 sequence is 15 residues long. CDR3 bases: TGTGCCAGCCAATCCCCGGACAGGTACCAAGAGACCCAGTACTTC. Residues: CASQSPDRYQETQYF.

J is TRBJ2-2 and V is TRBV11-2; D remains ambiguous. Between the trimmed V and J ends, which lost 4 bases and 5 bases, there was a span of 5 bases. The CDR3 is 12 amino acids. The V gene's germline CDR1 is SGHAT and CDR2 FQNNGV. DNA for the CDR3: TGTGCCAGCAGCTGGGAAACCGGGGAGCTGTTTTTT. It encodes CASSWETGELFF.

The chain couples TRBV12-3 or TRBV12-4 to TRBJ1-6, with 9 bases that match TRBD1. The CDR3 totals 14 residues. V was clipped by 7 bases and J by 9 bases; unmatched bases: 7. CDR3 protein: CASTLGQGSSPLHF. Here the CDR3 DNA reads TGTGCCAGCACTCTGGGACAGGGAAGTTCACCCCTCCACTTT.

In this sample, this clonotype turned up many times. The chain uses TRBV5-5 and TRBJ1-2, with 9 bases that match TRBD1. The CDR3 contains 14 residues. Germline V gene data show CDR1 as SGHKS and CDR2 as YYEKEE (reference sequence). The junction had 7 bases not matched to a gene; V was cut back by 4 bases and J by 6 bases. CDR3 loop: CASSGGQGRHGYTF. In DNA, the CDR3 is TGTGCCAGCAGCGGCGGACAGGGGAGACATGGCTACACCTTC.

This clonotype has ten or more counts. V usage is TRBV12-3 or TRBV12-4 and J usage is TRBJ2-5; 8 bases map to TRBD2. The length of the CDR3 is 15 residues. The V and J ends lost 3 bases and 2 bases, in that order; junction bases with no gene match: 5. The CDR3 DNA follows: TGTGCCAGCAGTTTGGAGTCGGGGGGGCAAGAGACCCAGTACTTC. It codes for CASSLESGGQETQYF.

This clonotype was recorded many times. The chain recombines TRBV5-5 with TRBJ1-1; no clear D gene. Per germline, CDR1 SGHKS and CDR2 YYEKEE (reference sequence). The CDR3 contains 13 residues. The V and J ends lost 1 base and 4 bases respectively, with 8 bases between them. The chain's CDR3 is CASSLPGSTEAFF. The DNA for the CDR3 is TGTGCCAGCAGCTTGCCCGGGAGCACTGAAGCTTTCTTT.

In this sample, this clonotype turned up many times. The CDR3 DNA is TGCAGCGTTGAGGGCGGGATTTACGAGCAGTACTTC. Its translation: CSVEGGIYEQYF. The rearrangement links TRBV29-1 to TRBJ2-7; TRBD2 might be the D (6 bases). CDR1 and CDR2 (germline): SQVTM, ANQGSEA. The CDR3 runs 12 residues. Trimming shortened V by 3 bases and J by 4 bases, and 10 bases separated the two germline ends.

This clonotype was detected ten times or more. The chain couples TRBV7-3 to TRBJ2-5, with 9 nucleotides matching TRBD1. CDR1 is SGHTA, CDR2 FQGTGA, per germline. The CDR3 length is 15 residues. V shed 4 bases, J shed 4 bases, and the junction held 7 bases outside the gene matches. The chain's CDR3 is CASSSNTDRGETQYF. The CDR3 DNA is TGTGCCAGCAGCTCCAATACGGACAGGGGAGAGACCCAGTACTTC. The full variable domain, its missing parts supplied by reference TRBV7-3 and TRBJ2-5, is GAGVSQTPSNKVTEKGKYVELRCDPISGHTALYWYRQSLGQGPEFLIYFQGTGAADDSGLPNDRFFAVRPEGSVSTLKIQRTERGDSAVYLCASSSNTDRGETQYFGPGTRLLVL.

As regards this clonotype: The junction and the germline gene differ at one end; a read error may be behind it. The chain is built from TRBV12-3 or TRBV12-4 and TRBJ2-7; D gene unclear. This CDR3 has 12 residues. This CDR3 reads CACSYDRYEQYF. As DNA, the CDR3 is TGTGCCTGCAGCTACGACCGCTACGAGCAGTACTTC.

This clonotype was counted at least ten times. The rearrangement uses TRBV29-1 and TRBJ1-1, with TRBD1 as a possible D gene (5 bases). The CDR3 length is 13 residues. Deletions cut 2 bases from V and 4 bases from J, with 11 bases between. Germline V CDR1 and CDR2: SQVTM, ANQGSEA. The CDR3 DNA sequence: TGCAGCGTTGAAATAGGGGCTACCACTGAAGCTTTCTTT. Amino acids: CSVEIGATTEAFF.

At least ten counts were recorded for this clonotype. The V call is TRBV7-9, the J call TRBJ2-1; D perhaps matches TRBD1 (5 bases). Germline CDR1 SEHNR, CDR2 FQNEAQ (reference sequence). V was shortened by 0 bases and J by 6 bases, with 9 bases between the two germline ends. The CDR3 has 14 residues. The CDR3 DNA sequence: TGTGCCAGCAGCTTAGCGGGGCCGTCCAATGAGCAGTTCTTC. Amino acids: CASSLAGPSNEQFF.